This T cell receptor (beta chain) originates from a study of cytomegalovirus exposure and HLA in healthy donors. The CDR3 consists of 13 residues. Germline lookup yields CDR1 PRHDT and CDR2 FYEKMQ (reference sequence). The V end lost 0 bases, the J end lost 9 bases, and 9 bases lay between the germline ends. Both 60 Vbeta primers and 13 Jbeta primers went into the PCR. Method: immunoSEQ multiplex PCR; TCRdb's copy keeps in-frame clones and lacks some. The sample carries approximately 180,000 clones, roughly 13% recorded once. For this clone: The antigen remains unidentified.

Findings of the study overall: Later analysis identified several of the most significant clusters that appeared linked to common viral pathogens. Reportedly, a later analysis found an Asian-associated ancestry cluster had fewer N-insertions than the roughly 700-donor mean.

This sequence was found in a man aged 50 or older in good health and CMV-seropositive. The V and J genes are TRBV13 and TRBJ2-1; TRBD2 might be the D (5 bases). The sample comprised PBMCs. CDR3 sequence reads: CASSLGGGIEQFF. CDR3 nucleotides: TGTGCCAGCAGCTTAGGTGGAGGTATTGAGCAGTTCTTC.